This T cell receptor beta chain was captured in a study of breast tumors, draining lymph nodes, adjacent tissues. Notes on the study in general: Tumors had less TCR diversity than lymph nodes, more than nontumor tissue. Findings are consistent with lymph node origin and intratumoral expansion of most tumor T cells.

TCRdb processed the multiplex PCR reads anew with MiXCR; each CDR3 protein has one entry. The sample consists of fewer than 15,000 distinct CDR3 sequences, around 50% of them appearing once. The V and J ends lost 0 bases and 5 bases, in that order; junction bases with no gene match: 9. The CDR3 totals 17 residues. Per germline, CDR1 SGHTA and CDR2 FQGTGA. Details on this clonotype: Antigen: not known.

The source material was tumor-adjacent breast tissue. The TCR was taken from a female donor with breast cancer. Some clones in this sample may be carry-over from other donors' samples. J is TRBJ2-1 and V is TRBV7-3; 8 nucleotides match TRBD2. CDR3 sequence: CASSLTGLSGGDNEQFF. Here the CDR3 DNA reads TGTGCCAGCAGCTTAACCGGGCTCAGCGGGGGTGACAATGAGCAGTTCTTC.